This T cell receptor (beta chain) is from a study of cytomegalovirus exposure and HLA in healthy donors. Study outcomes and limitations: In a later analysis, TCR beta V- and J-gene trimming showed a link to a missense DCLRE1C variant. The study put under 200 TCR beta chains on its list as cytomegalovirus-associated.

Germline V CDR1 and CDR2: MNHNS, SASEGT. V lost 2 bases, J lost 1 base, and 12 bases lay in between. The CDR3 runs to 15 residues. Primers: 60 Vbeta forward and 13 Jbeta reverse. Method: immunoSEQ multiplex PCR; TCRdb's copy keeps in-frame clones and lacks some. The sample has roughly 50,000 clones. With respect to this clone: Its antigen is unknown.

This receptor was obtained from a middle-aged woman in good health and CMV-seronegative. The rearrangement uses TRBV6-1 and TRBJ2-7; D is possibly TRBD1 (6 bases). Sequenced sample: PBMCs. The CDR3 DNA is TGTGCCAGCAGTGAACCTCCAGGACAGTCCTACGAGCAGTACTTC. This encodes CASSEPPGQSYEQYF.